This T cell receptor beta chain was recovered during a study of T cell repertoires in cytomegalovirus infection. Overall study findings and caveats: CMV-specific HLA-C-restricted TCR beta clonotypes dominated the ex vivo response.

The CDR3 extends over 16 amino acids. V lost 8 bases to trimming and J lost 2 bases; unmatched junction nucleotides: 15. Per the germline V gene, CDR1 is SGHVS and CDR2 is FNYEAQ. This clonotype was observed a handful of times. The antigen is unknown. MiXCR, applied by TCRdb to the reads, yields one record per CDR3 protein. The sample shows nearly 700,000 distinct CDR3 sequences, about 33% of them seen only once. The V and J genes are TRBV7-6 and TRBJ2-7; 7 positions agree with TRBD2. Specimen: cultured PBMCs, collected from culture after CMV antigen stimulation. This TCR was sampled from a human donor in good health (CMV status not recorded). Some clones in this sample may be carry-over from other donors' samples. CDR3 amino acids: CASSSNPGLYPYEQYF. The CDR3 nucleotides are TGTGCCAGCTCCTCAAACCCGGGACTATACCCCTACGAGCAGTACTTC.